This passage covers 7 T cell receptor beta chains from one sample sequenced in a study of T-cell reconstitution after alpha-beta-depleted transplantation in children. Preparation of the TCRbeta library used unique molecular identifiers. TCRdb used MiXCR to reprocess the PCR reads, holding one entry per CDR3 protein. The sample lists about 610,000 distinct CDR3 sequences, approximately 30% occurring once. The sample consisted of PBMCs, taken before TCRalphabeta/CD19-depleted stem cell transplant. The receptors here all came from a boy under two years old with Wiskott-Aldrich syndrome, due to receive a stem cell transplant.

The table lists this clonotype with a few counts. The chain combines TRBV7-2 with TRBJ2-1, with TRBD2 identical over 7 bases. CDR1 and CDR2 from the germline V gene are SGHTA and FQGNSA. V shed 5 bases and J 9 bases; nucleotides not matched to a gene: 10. The CDR3 contains 14 residues. The CDR3 loop is CASSASLASGEQFF. The CDR3 nucleotides read TGTGCCAGCAGCGCTAGTTTGGCTAGCGGTGAGCAGTTCTTC.

This clonotype occurred a few times. The chain joins TRBV29-1 to TRBJ2-3, with 11 bases that match TRBD2. V lost 1 base and J lost 0; bases outside the gene matches: 6. The CDR3 runs 17 residues. Looked up from germline, CDR1 is SQVTM and CDR2 is ANQGSEA. The DNA of the CDR3 is TGCAGCGTTGAAGGAGGCGTAGCGGGGGGGAGCACAGATACGCAGTATTTT. Its protein product is CSVEGGVAGGSTDTQYF.

The V and J genes are TRBV25-1 and TRBJ2-1; D is perhaps TRBD2 (6 bases). The germline V gene has CDR1 MGHDK and CDR2 SYGVNS. The CDR3 runs to 15 residues. V dropped 3 bases and J dropped 4 bases, with 13 bases sitting between them. CDR3 sequence (DNA): TGTGCCAGCAGTGAGTTTAGCGGCCCTTACAATGAGCAGTTCTTC. As protein: CASSEFSGPYNEQFF. The full variable domain, its missing parts supplied by reference TRBV25-1 and TRBJ2-1, is EADIYQTPRYLVIGTGKKITLECSQTMGHDKMYWYQQDPGMELHLIHYSYGVNSTEKGDLSSESTVSRIRTEHFPLTLESARPSHTSQYLCASSEFSGPYNEQFFGPGTRLTVL.

The CDR3 bases are TGTGCCAGCAGCTTTTCCCGGGATAATGAAAAACTGTTTTTT. It specifies CASSFSRDNEKLFF. The chain is built from TRBV7-9 and TRBJ1-4; D unresolved. Trimming shortened V by 3 bases and J by 4 bases, and 9 bases separated the two germline ends. The germline gives CDR1 SEHNR, CDR2 FQNEAQ (reference sequence). The CDR3 loop spans 14 amino acids.

CDR3: CATATVAPNTEAFF. CDR3 bases: TGTGCCACCGCGACGGTTGCCCCGAACACTGAAGCTTTCTTT. The chain couples TRBV6-1 to TRBJ1-1; no firm D call. This CDR3 contains 14 residues. The V and J ends lost 10 bases and 1 base respectively, with 16 bases between them. In germline, CDR1 is MNHNS, CDR2 SASEGT.

The J gene is TRBJ2-2, the V gene TRBV28; TRBD2 matches 11 bases. This CDR3 has 15 residues. Trimming took 3 bases from V and 4 from J; bases not matched to a gene: 1. Germline lookup yields CDR1 MDHEN and CDR2 SYDVKM. The chain's CDR3 is CASSFGTSGTGELFF. CDR3 coding DNA: TGTGCCAGCAGTTTTGGGACTAGCGGCACCGGGGAGCTGTTTTTT.

This clonotype occurred a few times. The gene calls are TRBV7-8 and TRBJ2-6, with D uncertain. Trimming pared 4 bases from V and 2 bases from J, leaving 12 bases between. The CDR3 sequence is 16 residues long. The germline V gene has CDR1 SGHVS and CDR2 FQNEAQ. The CDR3 sequence: CASSSQRVTGANVLTF. In DNA, the CDR3 is TGTGCCAGCAGCTCACAACGGGTTACTGGGGCCAACGTCCTGACTTTC.